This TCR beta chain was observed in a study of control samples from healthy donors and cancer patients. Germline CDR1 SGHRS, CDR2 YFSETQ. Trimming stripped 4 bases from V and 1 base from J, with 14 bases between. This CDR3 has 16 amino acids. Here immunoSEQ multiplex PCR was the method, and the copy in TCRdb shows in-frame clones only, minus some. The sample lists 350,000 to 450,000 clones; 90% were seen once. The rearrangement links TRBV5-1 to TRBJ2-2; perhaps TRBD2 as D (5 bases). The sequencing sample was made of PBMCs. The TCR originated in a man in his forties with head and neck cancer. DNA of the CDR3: TGCGCCAGCAGCCCGAACGGGGTAAGGAACACCGGGGAGCTGTTTTTT. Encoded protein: CASSPNGVRNTGELFF.